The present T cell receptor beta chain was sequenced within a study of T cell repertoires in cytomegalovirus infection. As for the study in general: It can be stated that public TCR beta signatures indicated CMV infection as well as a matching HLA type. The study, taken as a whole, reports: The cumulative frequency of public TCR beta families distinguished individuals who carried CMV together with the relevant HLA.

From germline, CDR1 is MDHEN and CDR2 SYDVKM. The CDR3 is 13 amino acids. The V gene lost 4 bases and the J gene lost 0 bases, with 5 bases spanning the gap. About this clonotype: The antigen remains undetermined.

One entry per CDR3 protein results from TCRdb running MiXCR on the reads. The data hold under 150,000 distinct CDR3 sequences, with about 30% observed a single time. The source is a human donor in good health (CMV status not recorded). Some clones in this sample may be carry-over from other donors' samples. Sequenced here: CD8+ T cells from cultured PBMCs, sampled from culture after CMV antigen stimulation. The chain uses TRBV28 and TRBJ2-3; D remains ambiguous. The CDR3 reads CASSSPSTDTQYF. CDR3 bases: TGTGCCAGCAGTTCCCCTAGCACAGATACGCAGTATTTT.